The entry below gives a single TCR beta chain sequence along with its context. Its antigen is not known. The sample comes from a study of cytomegalovirus exposure and HLA in healthy donors. Study results and caveats: An analysis was carried out later, and it reportedly showed fewer N-insertions in an Asian-associated ancestry cluster than the approximately 700-donor mean. Through in vitro validation, three CMV-associated chains were shown to be specific for CMV antigens.

PCR used 60 Vbeta primers and 13 Jbeta primers. Here immunoSEQ multiplex PCR was the method, and the copy in TCRdb shows in-frame clones only, minus some. The repertoire includes some 150,000 clones, about three fifths of them detected once, and under 3% sits in the top ten. CDR3 size: 14 residues. The J segment lost 4 bases and the V segment lost 2 bases, leaving 4 bases of the junction unmatched. CDR1 is SQVTM, CDR2 ANQGSEA, per germline. The V and J genes are TRBV29-1 and TRBJ1-2, with TRBD1 identical over 10 bases. The sequence was collected from a woman aged 25-40 years in good health and CMV-seropositive. Specimen: PBMCs. The CDR3 DNA reads TGCAGCGTTGAAAGGGGGACAGGGGTCTATGGCTACACCTTC. Encoded protein: CSVERGTGVYGYTF.